One and the same sample provided the 29 T cell receptor beta chains below, sequenced in a study of PD-1 blockade in classical Hodgkin lymphoma. Time point defined: cycle 4 day 1 (C4D1), after 6 weeks of nivolumab. Following autologous stem cell transplantation, relapse occurred in every patient, and exposure to brentuximab vedotin varied. Assay: immunoSEQ multiplex PCR; the TCRdb copy retains only in-frame clones and omits some. The sample has approximately 90,000 clones, around 80% seen once. The sequencing here drew on peripheral blood mononuclear cells (PBMCs), taken before the fourth cycle of nivolumab. The receptors stem from a human donor with classical Hodgkin lymphoma.

The chain links TRBV4-1 to TRBJ2-1; unclear D gene. The CDR3 loop spans 12 amino acids. Germline CDR1 reads MGHRA; CDR2 reads YSYEKL. With 1 base removed from V and 7 bases from J, the gap between germline ends came to 5 bases. DNA of the CDR3: TGCGCCAGCAGCCAAGCGCAAAATGAGCAGTTCTTC. Translating it yields CASSQAQNEQFF.

The J gene is TRBJ2-5, the V gene TRBV18; D remains ambiguous. Trimming left V 7 bases short and J 2 bases short, with 14 bases between. From germline, CDR1 is KGHSH and CDR2 LQKENI. The length of the CDR3 is 14 residues. The CDR3 here is CASLPGSPQETQYF. DNA of the CDR3: TGTGCCAGCTTGCCGGGTAGCCCTCAAGAGACCCAGTACTTC.

V is TRBV30 and J is TRBJ1-5; D is uncertain. Germline values: CDR1 GTSNPN, CDR2 SVGIG (reference sequence). The V end was cut by 0 bases, the J end by 7 bases, with 10 bases between. The CDR3 spans 13 residues. CDR3 bases: TGTGCCTGGAGTGTAGCCTCGGGGCAGCCCCAGCATTTT. It specifies CAWSVASGQPQHF.

This sequence joins TRBV7-8 and TRBJ2-7; 12 nucleotides align to TRBD2. This CDR3 has 14 amino acids. The ends lost 5 bases at V and 2 bases at J; junction bases unmatched: 1. Germline V gene data show CDR1 as SGHVS and CDR2 as FQNEAQ. The CDR3 protein is CASSRTSGTYEQYF. CDR3 in DNA: TGTGCCAGCAGCCGGACTAGCGGGACCTACGAGCAGTACTTC.

V usage is TRBV30 and J usage is TRBJ1-1; D is undetermined. The CDR3 runs 13 residues. The germline CDR1 and CDR2 sequences are GTSNPN and SVGIG (reference sequence). The V end lost 0 bases, the J end lost 11 bases, and 16 bases lay between the germline ends. The CDR3 DNA is TGTGCCTGGAGTGTGGCCCTAAAAGGAGGGGCTTTCTTT. Amino acid sequence: CAWSVALKGGAFF.

The chain employs TRBV11-2 and TRBJ2-1, with D uncertain. Germline V gives CDR1 SGHAT, CDR2 FQNNGV. Trimming left V 1 base short and J 0 bases short, with 7 bases between. The CDR3 sequence is 15 residues long. CDR3 region: CASSLVMSSYNEQFF. The CDR3 nucleotides are TGTGCCAGCAGCTTAGTCATGAGCTCCTACAATGAGCAGTTCTTC.

This clone was picked up one time. This chain links TRBV19 with TRBJ2-2, with D tentatively TRBD1 or TRBD2 (5 bases each). The CDR3 runs 14 residues. Germline CDR1 and CDR2: LNHDA and SQIVND (reference sequence). V was clipped by 2 bases and J by 6 bases, with 10 bases between them. Here the CDR3 reads CASSIIGGSGELFF. In nucleotides, the CDR3 is TGTGCCAGTAGTATAATTGGGGGTTCCGGGGAGCTGTTTTTT.

The chain employs TRBV7-3 and TRBJ1-1; 10 bases agree with TRBD1. CDR1 is SGHTA and CDR2 is FQGTGA in the germline V gene. This CDR3 is built from 13 residues. V dropped 5 bases and J dropped 7; count of bases not matched to a gene: 4. The CDR3 nucleotides read TGTGCCAGCAGCACGACAGGGGGCGGTGAAGCTTTCTTT. This encodes CASSTTGGGEAFF.

The chain is built from TRBV29-1 and TRBJ2-5; 10 bases are a match to TRBD1. Germline V gene sequence: CDR1 SQVTM, CDR2 ANQGSEA. This CDR3 is built from 14 residues. Trimming removed 7 bases from V and 4 bases from J; junction bases left unmatched: 9. CDR3 sequence: CSGGQGVRGETQYF. In DNA, the CDR3 is TGCAGCGGAGGACAGGGGGTCAGAGGAGAGACCCAGTACTTC.

This sequence joins TRBV7-2 and TRBJ2-7; a weak D match, TRBD1 (5 bases). The CDR3 covers 15 residues. V was trimmed by 1 base and J by 4 bases, leaving 14 bases between them. In germline, CDR1 is SGHTA, CDR2 FQGNSA. In DNA, the CDR3 is TGTGCCAGCAGCTTAGATTGGGGCAGGTCGTACGAGCAGTACTTC. It specifies CASSLDWGRSYEQYF.

The chain combines TRBV18 with TRBJ1-5; 7 bases agree with TRBD1. The CDR3 is 12 amino acids. Trimming at V came to 5 bases and at J to 9 bases, leaving 4 bases not matched to a gene. Germline V gene sequence: CDR1 KGHSH, CDR2 LQKENI. Here the CDR3 reads CASSKGASPQHF. As DNA, the CDR3 is TGTGCCAGCTCAAAGGGGGCTTCGCCCCAGCATTTT.

V and J are TRBV28 and TRBJ2-7, with no clear D. Trimming stripped 3 bases from V and 1 base from J, with 7 bases between. The length of the CDR3 is 13 residues. Germline lookup yields CDR1 MDHEN and CDR2 SYDVKM. CDR3 sequence reads: CASSFGVSYEQYF. In nucleotides, the CDR3 is TGTGCCAGCAGTTTCGGTGTTTCCTACGAGCAGTACTTC.

The chain carries TRBV30 and TRBJ1-3; no clear D. CDR1 and CDR2 from the germline V gene are GTSNPN and SVGIG (reference sequence). V lost 0 bases, J lost 0 bases, and 15 bases lay in between. The CDR3 has 17 amino acids. Written as DNA, the CDR3 is TGTGCCTGGAGTGTACTTATTGGCAGCTACTCTGGAAACACCATATATTTT. Its translation is CAWSVLIGSYSGNTIYF.

The chain joins TRBV5-1 to TRBJ2-3, with 13 positions matching TRBD2. The CDR3 runs to 17 residues. From germline, CDR1 is SGHRS and CDR2 YFSETQ. The J segment lost 4 bases and the V segment lost 3 bases, leaving 8 bases of the junction unmatched. Written as DNA, the CDR3 is TGCGCCAGCAGCTCCCTACTAGCGGGAGGGCATGCAGATACGCAGTATTTT. Protein product: CASSSLLAGGHADTQYF.

A note on this clone: Other nucleotide sequences in the sample specify the same CDR3. The chain joins TRBV6-5 to TRBJ2-7, with D possibly being TRBD1 (6 bases). Germline assignment: CDR1 MNHEY and CDR2 SVGAGI. Trimming left V 5 bases short and J 4 bases short, with 9 bases between. This CDR3 has 12 residues. The chain's CDR3 is CASSEQGYEQYF. In DNA, the CDR3 is TGTGCCAGCAGTGAACAGGGATACGAGCAGTACTTC.

This sequence joins TRBV7-9 and TRBJ1-5; D gene ambiguous. Germline values: CDR1 SEHNR, CDR2 FQNEAQ (reference sequence). Trimming cost V 4 bases and J 4 bases, with 11 bases left between them. The CDR3 is made up of 14 amino acids. The CDR3 loop is CASSWSDGNQPQHF. The CDR3 nucleotides are TGTGCCAGCAGCTGGTCGGACGGGAATCAGCCCCAGCATTTT.

The chain couples TRBV30 to TRBJ2-2; possibly TRBD1 for D (6 bases). Between the trimmed V and J ends, which lost 3 bases and 6 bases, there was a span of 14 bases. CDR1 and CDR2 (germline): GTSNPN, SVGIG (reference sequence). The CDR3 has 14 amino acids. The DNA for the CDR3 is TGTGCCTGGAGCGAGACAGGTTCAGCCGGGGAGCTGTTTTTT. Its translation: CAWSETGSAGELFF.

The chain recombines TRBV6-1 with TRBJ1-4, with D perhaps TRBD1 (5 bases). V was cut by 6 bases and J by 10 bases, with 15 bases left in between. The CDR3 is 13 amino acids. The germline CDR1 and CDR2 sequences are MNHNS and SASEGT. This CDR3 is CASSLTTVGKLFF. The CDR3 DNA reads as TGTGCCAGCAGCCTGACGACAGTAGGAAAACTGTTTTTT.

The V and J genes are TRBV5-1 and TRBJ2-3, with a tentative D call TRBD2 (6 bases). This CDR3 is 14 amino acids long. Germline-derived CDR1 and CDR2 are SGHRS and YFSETQ. V was cut by 4 bases and J by 2 bases, with 11 bases left in between. CDR3 nucleotide sequence: TGCGCCAGCAGCCCGGGACTCCCCACAGATACGCAGTATTTT. It yields the protein CASSPGLPTDTQYF.

V gene TRBV5-6 combines with J gene TRBJ2-7; D is uncertain. The CDR3 consists of 13 residues. V was trimmed by 0 bases and J by 2 bases, leaving 6 bases between them. In germline, CDR1 is SGHDT, CDR2 YYEEEE. The CDR3 DNA reads as TGTGCCAGCAGCTTGGGGTCGGCCTACGAGCAGTACTTC. This codes for CASSLGSAYEQYF.

The genes are TRBV5-1 and TRBJ1-1, with 8 bases aligning to TRBD1. V shed 4 bases and J 0 bases; nucleotides not matched to a gene: 5. The germline gives CDR1 SGHRS, CDR2 YFSETQ. The length of the CDR3 is 15 residues. CDR3 region: CASSRGQALNTEAFF. CDR3 nucleotides: TGCGCCAGCAGCAGGGGACAGGCACTGAACACTGAAGCTTTCTTT. The entire variable domain, with the rest obtained from reference TRBV5-1 and TRBJ1-1, is as follows: KAGVTQTPRYLIKTRGQQVTLSCSPISGHRSVSWYQQTPGQGLQFLFEYFSETQRNKGNFPGRFSGRQFSNSRSEMNVSTLELGDSALYLCASSRGQALNTEAFFGQGTRLTVV.

The chain combines TRBV6-1 with TRBJ1-3; no reliable D call. Looked up from germline, CDR1 is MNHNS and CDR2 is SASEGT. The CDR3 has 14 residues. The germline V and J ends were trimmed by 6 bases and 4 bases, with 13 bases remaining between them. CDR3 in DNA: TGTGCCAGCAGCCCCGAGGTGTCGGGAAACACCATATATTTT. Amino acid sequence: CASSPEVSGNTIYF.

The chain couples TRBV19 to TRBJ2-2; the D is unclear. Germline loops: CDR1 LNHDA, CDR2 SQIVND (reference sequence). Trimming stripped 7 bases from V and 1 base from J, with 19 bases between. The CDR3 is 17 residues long. This CDR3 reads CASTFWASQLNTGELFF. The DNA for the CDR3 is TGTGCCAGTACATTTTGGGCCTCCCAACTGAACACCGGGGAGCTGTTTTTT.

The chain carries TRBV2 and TRBJ1-4; maybe TRBD1 (5 bases). The CDR3 sequence is 13 residues long. V lost 3 bases, J lost 14 bases, and 16 bases lay in between. Germline V gives CDR1 SNHLY, CDR2 FYNNEI. CDR3 sequence (DNA): TGTGCCAGCAGTGATACTACTCAGGGAAGTCTGTTTTTT. Its protein product is CASSDTTQGSLFF.

The chain carries TRBV28 and TRBJ1-1, with D unresolved. In germline, CDR1 is MDHEN, CDR2 SYDVKM. The length of the CDR3 is 14 residues. V was trimmed by 2 bases and J by 2 bases, leaving 9 bases between them. CDR3 DNA: TGTGCCAGCAGTTTAGACCCCGTCAACACTGAAGCTTTCTTT. This translates into CASSLDPVNTEAFF.

This rearrangement joins TRBV15 to TRBJ2-1; D is ambiguous. This CDR3 has 11 residues. The V end was cut by 0 bases, the J end by 9 bases, with 3 bases between. Germline V gene sequence: CDR1 LNHNV, CDR2 YYDKDF (reference sequence). The CDR3 DNA is TGTGCCACCAGCAGAGAAATTGAGCAGTTCTTC. The encoded protein is CATSREIEQFF.

V is TRBV5-5 and J is TRBJ2-2, with D possibly matching TRBD1 (6 bases). Per germline, CDR1 SGHKS and CDR2 YYEKEE (reference sequence). V was clipped by 3 bases and J by 4 bases, with 10 bases between them. This CDR3 spans 14 amino acids. The CDR3 DNA reads TGTGCCAGCAGCTCCACAGGGCCCACCGGGGAGCTGTTTTTT. This sequence encodes CASSSTGPTGELFF. Using reference TRBV5-5 and TRBJ2-2 for the parts outside the CDR3, the full variable domain is DAGVTQSPTHLIKTRGQQVTLRCSPISGHKSVSWYQQVLGQGPQFIFQYYEKEERGRGNFPDRFSARQFPNYSSELNVNALLLGDSALYLCASSSTGPTGELFFGEGSRLTVL.

The genes are TRBV28 and TRBJ2-7, with D perhaps TRBD2 (6 bases). This CDR3 is built from 19 residues. Trimming took 8 bases from V and 3 from J, leaving 32 bases between them. From germline, CDR1 is MDHEN and CDR2 SYDVKM. The CDR3 here is CASVPPTSDFLAGSYEQYF. The CDR3 DNA follows: TGTGCCAGCGTGCCCCCAACCTCCGATTTCTTGGCGGGGAGCTACGAGCAGTACTTC.

V and J are TRBV7-3 and TRBJ2-3; D call uncertain. V dropped 2 bases and J dropped 2 bases, with 8 bases sitting between them. This CDR3 comprises 14 residues. The germline V gene has CDR1 SGHTA and CDR2 FQGTGA. CDR3 in DNA: TGTGCCAGCAGCTTACAAGGACCCACAGATACGCAGTATTTT. Translation gives CASSLQGPTDTQYF.